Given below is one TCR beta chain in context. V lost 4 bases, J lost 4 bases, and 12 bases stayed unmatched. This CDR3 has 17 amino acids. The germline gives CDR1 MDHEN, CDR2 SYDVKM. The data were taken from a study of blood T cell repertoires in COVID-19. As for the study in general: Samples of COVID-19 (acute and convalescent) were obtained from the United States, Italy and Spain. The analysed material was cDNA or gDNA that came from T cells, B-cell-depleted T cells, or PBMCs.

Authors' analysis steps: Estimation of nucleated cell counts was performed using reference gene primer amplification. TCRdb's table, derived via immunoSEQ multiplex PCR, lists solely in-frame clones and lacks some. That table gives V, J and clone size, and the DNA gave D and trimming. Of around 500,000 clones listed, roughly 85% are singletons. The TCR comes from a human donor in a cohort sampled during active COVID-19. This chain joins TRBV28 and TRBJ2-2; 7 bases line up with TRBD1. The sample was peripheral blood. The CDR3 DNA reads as TGTGCCAGCAGTTCCCGGCGACAGGGCGCGGCCACCGGGGAGCTGTTTTTT. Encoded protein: CASSSRRQGAATGELFF.